This is a list of T cell receptor beta chains from one sample in a study of shared clonotypes between healthy human individuals. The data were produced by immunoSEQ multiplex PCR, yet TCRdb's version contains in-frame clones alone and is incomplete. The repertoire includes 490,000 or so clones, around 79% of them detected once, and 9.5% to 15% sits in the top ten. The specimen sequenced was PBMCs. The source of these receptors is a woman aged 40 to 49 in good health. Some clones in this sample may be carry-over from other donors' samples. Each CDR3 is given with its conserved first and last residue. Fields, in order: D gene, clone size, J gene, V gene, CDR3 length, CDR3 DNA, CDR3 protein. D genes are given only for firm matches. The size entry is marked missing in some rows and otherwise reads once, few, many or a size class.

D gene: TRBD1
clone size: NA
J gene: TRBJ2-7
V gene: TRBV6-5
CDR3 length: 14
CDR3 DNA: TGTGCCAGCATAGGAGGACAGGGGGCTTACGAGCAGTACTTC
CDR3 protein: CASIGGQGAYEQYF

D gene: TRBD1
clone size: NA
J gene: TRBJ1-4
V gene: TRBV6-6
CDR3 length: 14
CDR3 DNA: TGTGCCAGCCAGGACAGGGTGACTAATGAAAAACTGTTTTTT
CDR3 protein: CASQDRVTNEKLFF

D gene: TRBD2
clone size: NA
J gene: TRBJ2-7
V gene: TRBV30
CDR3 length: 14
CDR3 DNA: TGTGCCTGGAGCAAAGCGGGAGCCCGCCACGAGCAGTACTTC
CDR3 protein: CAWSKAGARHEQYF

D gene: TRBD1
clone size: NA
J gene: TRBJ2-7
V gene: TRBV5-5
CDR3 length: 14
CDR3 DNA: TGTGCCAGCAGCCGAATTACAGGGGACGGTGAGCAGTACTTC
CDR3 protein: CASSRITGDGEQYF

D gene: TRBD2
clone size: few
J gene: TRBJ2-1
V gene: TRBV7-9
CDR3 length: 15
CDR3 DNA: TGTGCCAGCAGCCCCGGCGGTCTAGCGGGATCTGAGCAGTTCTTC
CDR3 protein: CASSPGGLAGSEQFF

D gene: NA
clone size: NA
J gene: TRBJ2-7
V gene: TRBV6-6
CDR3 length: 15
CDR3 DNA: TGTGCCAGCACCCTTGTCGTTTCCTCGCAAGACGAGCAGTACTTC
CDR3 protein: CASTLVVSSQDEQYF

D gene: TRBD2
clone size: NA
J gene: TRBJ2-7
V gene: TRBV7-2
CDR3 length: 14
CDR3 DNA: TGTGCCAGCAGCCCCGCCGGGAGGGTCTGGGAGCAGTACTTC
CDR3 protein: CASSPAGRVWEQYF

D gene: NA
clone size: NA
J gene: TRBJ1-2
V gene: TRBV28
CDR3 length: 15
CDR3 DNA: TGTGCCAGCAGTTTTTTGGGTCACCGTAGGGAGGGCTACACCTTC
CDR3 protein: CASSFLGHRREGYTF

D gene: TRBD2
clone size: NA
J gene: TRBJ2-7
V gene: TRBV7-8
CDR3 length: 14
CDR3 DNA: TGTGCCAGCAGCTCAGCGGGAGGGCCATACGAGCAGTACTTC
CDR3 protein: CASSSAGGPYEQYF

D gene: TRBD1
clone size: NA
J gene: TRBJ1-4
V gene: TRBV5-1
CDR3 length: 16
CDR3 DNA: TGCGCCAGCAGCTTGGCTTCGAGACAGGGCTTTGAAAAACTGTTTTTT
CDR3 protein: CASSLASRQGFEKLFF

D gene: TRBD1
clone size: NA
J gene: TRBJ2-5
V gene: TRBV28
CDR3 length: 14
CDR3 DNA: TGTGCCAGCAGCGTGACAGGGACACAAGAGACCCAGTACTTC
CDR3 protein: CASSVTGTQETQYF

D gene: NA
clone size: many
J gene: TRBJ2-3
V gene: TRBV6-1
CDR3 length: 15
CDR3 DNA: TGTGCCAGCAGTGAAGGGGGCAGGGACACAGATACGCAGTATTTT
CDR3 protein: CASSEGGRDTDTQYF

D gene: NA
clone size: once
J gene: TRBJ2-1
V gene: TRBV15
CDR3 length: 15
CDR3 DNA: TGTGCCACCAGCAGAGATTCGAGCTCCTACAATGAGCAGTTCTTC
CDR3 protein: CATSRDSSSYNEQFF

D gene: TRBD2
clone size: NA
J gene: TRBJ2-3
V gene: TRBV5-1
CDR3 length: 16
CDR3 DNA: TGCGCCAGCAGCTACGGACTAGCGGGGACTACAGATACGCAGTATTTT
CDR3 protein: CASSYGLAGTTDTQYF

D gene: NA
clone size: NA
J gene: TRBJ2-6
V gene: TRBV19
CDR3 length: 14
CDR3 DNA: TGTGCCAGTAGTATATCGGCCGGGGCCAACGTCCTGACTTTC
CDR3 protein: CASSISAGANVLTF

D gene: NA
clone size: NA
J gene: TRBJ1-5
V gene: TRBV19
CDR3 length: 14
CDR3 DNA: TGTGCCAGTGGGAACAGGGTATGGGGTCAGCCCCAGCATTTT
CDR3 protein: CASGNRVWGQPQHF

D gene: TRBD2
clone size: NA
J gene: TRBJ2-3
V gene: TRBV28
CDR3 length: 17
CDR3 DNA: TGTGCCAGCACCCCAGGGGGACTAGCGGGAATCACGGATACGCAGTATTTT
CDR3 protein: CASTPGGLAGITDTQYF

D gene: NA
clone size: NA
J gene: TRBJ2-1
V gene: TRBV19
CDR3 length: 14
CDR3 DNA: TGTGCCAGTAGTAGGGCTAGCGTGTACAATGAGCAGTTCTTC
CDR3 protein: CASSRASVYNEQFF